The rows below give T cell receptor beta chains drawn from one sample of a study of blood T cell repertoires in COVID-19. Assay used: immunoSEQ multiplex PCR; TCRdb lists only in-frame clones, some missing. The table lists 65,000 to 75,000 clones, roughly four fifths of them singletons, with approximately 40% in the top ten. The source material was peripheral blood. The source of these receptors is an elderly man with acute or convalescent COVID-19. Both conserved end residues are part of each CDR3. The D gene is left open where the match is weak. Clone size is not always given. Where it is, it says once, few, many or a class for expanded clones.

J,size,D,V,DNA,CDR3
TRBJ1-5,-,-,TRBV19,TGTGCCAGTAGCTTAGGGGGAGCGGGGGATCAGCCCCAGCATTTT,CASSLGGAGDQPQHF
TRBJ1-1,-,-,TRBV7-9,TGTGCCAGCAGCTTCGACAGCTTGAACACTGAAGCTTTCTTT,CASSFDSLNTEAFF
TRBJ1-2,-,-,TRBV30,TGTGCCTGGAGTGTACGACAGATACACACCTTC,CAWSVRQIHTF
TRBJ1-2,-,TRBD1,TRBV9,TGTGCCAGCAGCGTAGGAGAACAGGGGGCGTCCTATGGCTACACCTTC,CASSVGEQGASYGYTF
TRBJ2-1,-,-,TRBV10-2,TGCGCCAGCAGTGTCGGGGAGCGGGAGCAGTTCTTC,CASSVGEREQFF
TRBJ1-1,-,-,TRBV24-1,TGTGCCACCAGTGATTCCACAGGAAGAAACACTGAAGCTTTCTTT,CATSDSTGRNTEAFF
TRBJ2-3,-,-,TRBV7-2,TGTGCCAGCAGCTCGGACTGGGACTCCACGCAGTATTTT,CASSSDWDSTQYF
TRBJ2-1,-,-,TRBV28,TGTGCCAGCACCCGGTGGGCCAACTACAATGAGCAGTTCTTC,CASTRWANYNEQFF
TRBJ1-2,-,TRBD1,TRBV7-9,TGTGCCAGCAGCTTAGCGGGACAGGGCGCTGGCTACACCTTC,CASSLAGQGAGYTF
TRBJ2-2,-,-,TRBV4-3,TGCGCCAGCAGCCAAGATGGTCCGGGAGTTCGCCGAGGGGAGCTGTTTTTT,CASSQDGPGVRRGELFF
TRBJ2-2,once,TRBD1,TRBV5-4,TGTGCCAGCAGCAAAACCGGGACAGGGTACACCGGGGAGCTGTTTTTT,CASSKTGTGYTGELFF
TRBJ1-1,-,TRBD1,TRBV29-1,TGCAGCGCCTACGGGGCAGGGGGGACTGAAGCTTTCTTT,CSAYGAGGTEAFF
TRBJ1-5,-,-,TRBV6-5,TGTGCCAGCAGTTACTCGTCAGATAGCAATCAGCCCCAGCATTTT,CASSYSSDSNQPQHF
TRBJ2-4,-,TRBD1,TRBV19,TGTGCCAGTAGTATATGGGGGACAGGAGCCAAAAACATTCAGTACTTC,CASSIWGTGAKNIQYF